This TCR beta chain was sequenced for a study of blood T cell repertoires in COVID-19. Study background: T cells, B-cell-depleted T cells, or PBMCs provided the cDNA or gDNA that served as material.

The germline V gene has CDR1 SNHLY and CDR2 FYNNEI. The CDR3 totals 15 residues. With 7 bases removed from V and 0 bases from J, the gap between germline ends came to 12 bases. In the source study's methods: Using reference gene primer amplification, nucleated cell counts were estimated. The assay was immunoSEQ multiplex PCR, and TCRdb's table has in-frame clones only and misses some. The V and J calls and the clone size are those of that table, but D and trimming were determined from the DNA. In the table there are around 500,000 clones, roughly 88% of which are singletons. Participants were aged about 18 to 90 years, lived in 20 to 30 US areas, and enrolled virtually.

The chain links TRBV2 to TRBJ1-4; D not certain. The sequenced material came from PBMCs or T cells enriched from blood (not recorded which). This clonotype originated in a woman between 40 and 50 years old who had recovered from COVID-19. CDR3 protein: CASKAGFATNEKLFF. The CDR3 coding sequence is TGTGCCAGCAAGGCCGGGTTTGCAACTAATGAAAAACTGTTTTTT. Based on the CDR3 plus reference TRBV2 and TRBJ1-4, the full variable domain is EPEVTQTPSHQVTQMGQEVILRCVPISNHLYFYWYRQILGQKVEFLVSFYNNEISEKSEIFDDQFSVERPDGSNFTLKIRSTKLEDSAMYFCASKAGFATNEKLFFGSGTQLSVL.